This T cell receptor beta chain was sequenced in a study of T cells in Graves' hyperthyroidism and ophthalmopathy (dated by TCRdb to between 2017 and 2020). Regarding the research as a whole: Peripheral blood was sampled at the time of initial diagnosis, prior to any treatment. TCR V-J signatures able to tell the groups apart were searched for in a discovery cohort of 100 patients, of whom roughly 42 had Graves' ophthalmopathy and 55 to 65 had stable Graves' hyperthyroidism. An independent validation cohort of about 20 hyperthyroidism patients and 17 patients who later progressed to ophthalmopathy tested prospective prediction of ophthalmopathy. The 75 to 100 discovery patients were randomly divided into training and test sets at a 7:3 ratio. In about 6 Graves' hyperthyroidism patients, the study also compared T-cell repertoires from thyroid tissue with T-cell repertoires from blood. Once sampling was done, hyperthyroidism patients were given methimazole at a starting dose of 30 mg daily, whereas ophthalmopathy patients were given high-dose intravenous methylprednisolone. The paper reports TCR Vbeta CDR3 sequencing of approximately 130 peripheral blood samples: 43 ophthalmopathy, approximately 74 hyperthyroidism and 17 progressor patients. Broader findings and caveats from the paper: Most expanded thyroid clonotypes (frequency above 0.001) were also detected in blood, a finding suggesting that blood repertoires may reflect thyroid immune responses. A model built on a 13 V-J signature distinguished ophthalmopathy from stable hyperthyroidism, reaching about 89% sensitivity and about 81% specificity in cross-validation and 80%/75% in testing. In validation, the model predicted progression to ophthalmopathy a median of roughly six months before onset, with roughly 68% sensitivity and nearly 75% specificity. Sample size was not statistically predetermined, and blinding of investigators to group allocation was not performed.

About this clonotype itself: Its antigen target is currently unknown. No base qualities exist here, and no much larger clone lies one base off it.

Ophthalmopathy patients had moderately to severely active disease, Clinical Activity Score of at least 3, NOSPECS grade of at least 4, and duration under 3 months. Any patient with an uncontrolled infection, another autoimmune disease, pregnancy or lactation was excluded. Diagnoses were established on the basis of clinical symptoms, serum thyroxine and TRAb, thyroid ultrasound, and orbital computed tomography. Ficoll-Paque density gradient centrifugation was used to isolate PBMCs from 9.5 to 10 ml of fresh peripheral blood. Total RNA was extracted using Trizol reagent, and RNA quality was assessed on an Agilent 2100 Bioanalyzer. Amplification of TCR beta CDR3 regions was carried out from RNA transcripts. The first round of RT-PCR for the TCR CDR3 was performed with the HTBI primer set and the Qiagen OneStep RT-PCR kit. A second multiplex PCR round built the libraries, followed by size selection and purification. The libraries were sequenced on an Illumina HiSeq2000 using paired-end 100 bp reads. The paper's processing steps were these. SOAPnuke was used to process the raw data, with reads discarded if the reads contained adapters or uncalled bases, had a mean Phred below 15, or lacked an exact constant-primer or identifier match. COPE v1.2.5 was used to merge high-quality paired reads, and clonotypes were defined as unique nucleotide sequences. Clonotypes were aligned to IMGT TRBV, TRBD and TRBJ reference segments using MiTCR v1.1. Only V-J combinations with frequency above 0.0001, covering 99% to 99.2% of repertoires, were analysed. The TCS score was defined as F50 (clonal expansion) divided by E x V (chaos), with BLOSUM62-based TCRdist calculated between CDR3 peptides within each V-J. Welch's t-statistics and random forest reduced 500 to 650 V-J features to under 15, which were used in a naive Bayes classifier (R e1071). Using fastp at Q25 and MiXCR, TCRdb reprocessed the public reads and kept productive beta chains. For every CDR3 protein sequence, its rows merge into one entry that carries the most common genes and DNA. It is TCRdb's table, rather than the study itself, that gives the V and J calls and clone size. Recorded for this sample are 600,000 to 650,000 distinct CDR3 sequences; less than 25% of them occurred a single time. The biggest ten clones account for approximately 30% of the sample.

The CDR3 sequence holds 15 residues, the cysteine and phenylalanine included. Only the CDR3 portion is preserved as DNA: 45 bases, with reading frame beginning at the first base. Between the V and J ends, shortened by 6 bases and 4 bases respectively, the junction contains 15 bases. The sequenced sample was blood. This receptor chain uses TRBV12-3 or TRBV12-4 and TRBJ2-2; a weak D assignment points to TRBD2 (6 bases agree). The sequence was collected from a man aged 30 to 45 with Graves' ophthalmopathy. The CDR3 corresponds to CASRYRDFTTGELFF. The nucleotide sequence reads as follows: TGTGCCAGCAGATATAGGGACTTCACCACCGGGGAGCTGTTTTTT.